This TCR beta chain was obtained from a study of blood T cell repertoires in COVID-19. Study at large: Spain, Italy and the United States supplied samples that represented acute and convalescent COVID-19. PBMCs, B-cell-depleted T cells, or T cells were the source of the cDNA or gDNA that made up the material.

Study processing details: Amplification with reference gene primers provided the estimates of nucleated cell counts. Profiling relied on immunoSEQ multiplex PCR, and the TCRdb table lists in-frame clones only, not all of them. The V and J calls and clone size are taken from that table; D and trimming were inferred from the DNA. The sample holds over 100,000 clones, around 87% seen once. The CDR3 runs to 14 residues. V gave up 1 base and J gave up 3 bases; unmatched junction bases: 3. Germline loops: CDR1 LNHDA, CDR2 SQIVND (reference sequence). This receptor was obtained from a man between 45 and 60 years old with acute or convalescent COVID-19. The genes are TRBV19 and TRBJ2-7; TRBD2 agrees at 7 bases. Material: peripheral blood. The CDR3 sequence is CASSIAGGHYEQYF. The CDR3, as DNA: TGTGCCAGTAGTATAGCGGGAGGTCACTACGAGCAGTACTTC.